A single sample gave rise to the 23 T cell receptor beta chains below, sequenced in a study of T cells in Graves' hyperthyroidism and ophthalmopathy. RNA transcripts provided the source from which TCR beta CDR3 regions were amplified. Carried out on the TCR CDR3, a first-round RT-PCR used the HTBI primer set. TCRdb re-analysed the multiplex PCR reads in MiXCR, keeping a single row per CDR3 protein. This sample has around 100,000 distinct CDR3 sequences, with roughly 47% found just once. Sequenced material: blood. The receptors derive from a man aged 35-49 years with Graves' hyperthyroidism.

In this sample, this clonotype turned up a few times. The chain recombines TRBV30 with TRBJ2-5; D tentatively reads TRBD1 or TRBD2 (6 bases each). Per the germline V gene, CDR1 is GTSNPN and CDR2 is SVGIG (reference sequence). There are 11 residues in the CDR3. V lost 2 bases and J lost 13, with 14 bases in between. The CDR3 bases are TGTGCCTGGAGTACCGGGGGCCAAGGGTACTTC. This sequence encodes CAWSTGGQGYF.

The chain's CDR3 is CATTSPGRTGTQHF. CDR3 DNA sequence: TGTGCCACCACCTCGCCAGGGCGGACAGGTACGCAGCATTTT. The rearrangement joins TRBV15 to TRBJ2-3, with 7 positions matching TRBD1. The better agreement between TRBJ1-5 and the DNA end casts doubt on the J call. This CDR3 is built from 14 residues. Germline CDR1 is LNHNV and CDR2 is YYDKDF (reference sequence).

In this sample, this clonotype turned up many times. V gene TRBV5-8 combines with J gene TRBJ2-1; 10 bases fit TRBD2. CDR1 is SGHTS, CDR2 YDEGEE, per germline. The CDR3 has 17 amino acids. V lost 4 bases to trimming and J lost 2 bases; unmatched junction nucleotides: 9. The CDR3 bases are TGTGCCAGCAGCGGACGGACTAGCGGTTTTCCCTACAATGAGCAGTTCTTC. It codes for CASSGRTSGFPYNEQFF.

This clonotype was counted at least ten times. The V gene is TRBV5-1, the J gene TRBJ2-3; D uncertain. Germline assignment: CDR1 SGHRS and CDR2 YFSETQ. CDR3 length: 14 residues. V lost 1 base, J lost 0 bases, and 6 bases lay in between. CDR3 amino acids: CASSLQESTDTQYF. Here the CDR3 DNA reads TGCGCCAGCAGCTTGCAGGAAAGCACAGATACGCAGTATTTT.

This chain joins TRBV29-1 and TRBJ2-7; 8 nucleotides align to TRBD1. The germline gives CDR1 SQVTM, CDR2 ANQGSEA. The CDR3 totals 16 residues. The junction had 15 bases not matched to a gene; V was cut back by 8 bases and J by 0 bases. The CDR3 sequence: CSLGLAGGSSSYEQYF. The DNA of the CDR3 is TGCAGCTTAGGGCTGGCAGGGGGCTCCTCCTCCTACGAGCAGTACTTC.

There are a few counts of this clonotype. The rearrangement links TRBV6-5 to TRBJ2-1, with TRBD2 identical over 9 bases. The length of the CDR3 is 17 residues. Per the germline V gene, CDR1 is MNHEY and CDR2 is SVGAGI. The trim removed 2 bases at V and 6 bases at J, leaving 11 bases unmatched. This CDR3 is CASSYAPTSGPLNEQFF. CDR3 DNA: TGTGCCAGCAGTTACGCGCCGACTAGCGGCCCCCTCAATGAGCAGTTCTTC.

V usage is TRBV9 and J usage is TRBJ1-1; maybe TRBD1 (5 bases). CDR1 SGDLS and CDR2 YYNGEE come from the germline V gene. This CDR3 contains 14 residues. Trimming cost V 5 bases and J 4 bases, with 15 bases left between them. The CDR3 spells CASRPWGRGTEAFF. CDR3 nucleotides: TGTGCCAGCAGACCGTGGGGGAGGGGCACTGAAGCTTTCTTT. Full variable domain (remainder filled in from reference TRBV9 and TRBJ1-1): DSGVTQTPKHLITATGQRVTLRCSPRSGDLSVYWYQQSLDQGLQFLIQYYNGEERAKGNILERFSAQQFPDLHSELNLSSLELGDSALYFCASRPWGRGTEAFFGQGTRLTVV.

The sample holds many counts of this clonotype. The rearrangement joins TRBV12-3 or TRBV12-4 to TRBJ1-1; D gene ambiguous. V was trimmed by 6 bases and J by 4 bases, leaving 12 bases between them. This CDR3 contains 13 residues. The DNA for the CDR3 is TGTGCCAGCAGCAATTCGGACGGCACTGAAGCTTTCTTT. As protein: CASSNSDGTEAFF.

Turning to this clonotype: The conserved phenylalanine or tryptophan is not found at the CDR3 terminus, so this likely reflects a read error. Because the CDR3's place on the DNA is in doubt, the DNA is left out and the CDR3 is given as listed by TCRdb. This chain connects TRBV19 to TRBJ1-2. CDR1 and CDR2 (germline): LNHDA, SQIVND (reference sequence). Both ends counted, the CDR3 spans 14 residues. The CDR3 sequence is CASSTRRRTYGNTL.

There are a few counts of this clonotype. The J gene is TRBJ2-5, the V gene TRBV6-5, with TRBD2 identical over 8 bases. Germline CDR1 and CDR2: MNHEY and SVGAGI. CDR3 length equals 15 residues. J was trimmed by 3 bases and V by 5 bases; bases with no gene match: 8. CDR3 nucleotides: TGTGCCAGCAGTCCGATCGGGGGGGGGGAAGAGACCCAGTACTTC. Its translation: CASSPIGGGEETQYF.

This clonotype was detected many times. The J gene is TRBJ1-5, the V gene TRBV12-5; no definite D call. The germline gives CDR1 LGHNT, CDR2 FRNRAP. This CDR3 contains 15 residues. V lost 1 base to trimming and J lost 0 bases, with 7 bases between them. The CDR3 protein is CASGLGWGSNQPQHF. The CDR3 DNA sequence: TGTGCTAGTGGTTTGGGTTGGGGTAGCAATCAGCCCCAGCATTTT. The whole variable domain, remainder taken from reference TRBV12-5 and TRBJ1-5, is DARVTQTPRHKVTEMGQEVTMRCQPILGHNTVFWYRQTMMQGLELLAYFRNRAPLDDSGMPKDRFSAEMPDATLATLKIQPSEPRDSAVYFCASGLGWGSNQPQHFGDGTRLSIL.

This clonotype occurred a few times. The chain joins TRBV18 to TRBJ2-5, with D hard to call. This CDR3 is built from 15 residues. V lost 6 bases to trimming and J lost 4 bases, with 18 bases between them. In germline, CDR1 is KGHSH, CDR2 LQKENI. CDR3 residues: CASSLNHGDGETQYF. CDR3 bases: TGTGCCAGCTCCCTAAACCATGGGGATGGAGAGACCCAGTACTTC.

The chain couples TRBV24-1 to TRBJ1-5; D is possibly TRBD1 (6 bases). Trimming took off 4 bases at V and 7 bases at J, with 13 bases between the two ends. Germline CDR1 is KGHDR and CDR2 is SFDVKD. CDR3 length equals 14 residues. The CDR3 region has the DNA TGTGCCACCAGTGACAAACAGGGACTCCAGCCCCAGCATTTT. Amino acid sequence: CATSDKQGLQPQHF.

J is TRBJ1-5 and V is TRBV19; D unresolved. Trimming took 1 base from V and 14 from J, leaving 15 bases between them. This CDR3 region has 13 residues. Germline values: CDR1 LNHDA, CDR2 SQIVND (reference sequence). This CDR3 is CASSIVAVAPEHF. The CDR3 DNA reads TGTGCCAGTAGTATAGTGGCTGTAGCGCCTGAGCATTTT.

This clonotype was observed many times. The chain combines TRBV19 with TRBJ1-5; D possibly corresponds to TRBD1 (5 bases). The CDR3 has 17 residues. Germline CDR1 and CDR2: LNHDA and SQIVND (reference sequence). V lost 0 bases to trimming and J lost 1 base, with 13 bases between them. CDR3 in amino acids: CASSIEGAGRSNQPQHF. The CDR3 DNA reads as TGTGCCAGTAGTATAGAAGGGGCAGGTAGGAGCAATCAGCCCCAGCATTTT. Supplemented by reference TRBV19 and TRBJ1-5, the full variable domain reads DGGITQSPKYLFRKEGQNVTLSCEQNLNHDAMYWYRQDPGQGLRLIYYSQIVNDFQKGDIAEGYSVSREKKESFPLTVTSAQKNPTAFYLCASSIEGAGRSNQPQHFGDGTRLSIL.

This clonotype occurred many times. The chain recombines TRBV20-1 with TRBJ2-3; the D is unclear. Germline-derived CDR1 and CDR2 are DFQATT and SNEGSKA (reference sequence). Trimming removed 1 base from V and 5 bases from J, with 16 bases in between. The CDR3 contains 15 residues. The CDR3 is CSARGGWLGKDTQYF. CDR3 coding DNA: TGCAGTGCTAGAGGGGGTTGGTTGGGAAAAGATACGCAGTATTTT.

This clonotype was counted many times. J is TRBJ2-1 and V is TRBV7-9; 11 bases map to TRBD1. The V gene's germline CDR1 is SEHNR and CDR2 FQNEAQ (reference sequence). J gave up 6 bases and V 5 bases, and 12 bases lay outside the gene matches. The CDR3 has 17 residues. The CDR3 protein is CASSQAWTGGPGNEQFF. The CDR3 DNA sequence: TGTGCCAGCAGCCAAGCCTGGACAGGGGGCCCTGGCAATGAGCAGTTCTTC.

This clonotype showed up just once. This sequence joins TRBV7-4 and TRBJ2-6; D is uncertain. This CDR3 has 17 residues. The V and J ends lost 5 bases and 1 base respectively, with 15 bases between them. CDR1 is SGHVT, CDR2 SQSDAQ, per germline. CDR3 sequence: CASSEPPAISGANVLTF. The CDR3 DNA reads as TGTGCCAGCAGCGAACCACCCGCGATTTCTGGGGCCAACGTCCTGACTTTC.

This clonotype was counted ten times or more. This sequence joins TRBV10-3 and TRBJ1-1, with D possibly TRBD1 on 6 matching bases. CDR1 and CDR2 from the germline V gene are ENHRY and SYGVKD. This CDR3 comprises 14 residues. V dropped 6 bases and J dropped 4 bases, with 15 bases sitting between them. The chain's CDR3 is CAIRGAVSGTEAFF. The CDR3 DNA reads as TGTGCCATCAGGGGGGCCGTATCCGGCACTGAAGCTTTCTTT.

The table lists this clonotype with many counts. Possible read error: a much larger clone is one base away. V usage is TRBV2 and J usage is TRBJ1-5; TRBD1 matches 7 bases. Trimming at V came to 7 bases and at J to 0 bases, leaving 6 bases not matched to a gene. Germline CDR1 SNHLY, CDR2 FYNNEI. The CDR3 sequence is 15 residues long. The CDR3 loop is CASTGTVDSNQPQHF. As DNA, the CDR3 is TGTGCCAGCACCGGGACAGTTGATAGCAATCAGCCCCAGCATTTT.

The chain employs TRBV6-7 and TRBJ1-5; 10 bases align to TRBD1. TRBV6-7 has ORF status, its function being uncertain. V trimming: 6 bases; J trimming: 6 bases; junction bases outside the gene matches: 5. This CDR3 is 14 amino acids long. The CDR3: CASRLDRGRQPQHF. The CDR3 DNA reads TGTGCCAGCAGATTAGACAGGGGGCGTCAGCCCCAGCATTTT.

This chain connects TRBV9 to TRBJ2-1; 9 bases map to TRBD2. The ends lost 3 bases at V and 4 bases at J; junction bases unmatched: 5. Germline CDR1 SGDLS, CDR2 YYNGEE. CDR3 size: 15 residues. This chain's CDR3 is CASSGGLAKYNEQFF. DNA for the CDR3: TGTGCCAGCAGCGGGGGACTAGCTAAGTACAATGAGCAGTTCTTC.

This clonotype showed up many times. The V and J genes are TRBV5-6 and TRBJ2-2; no definite D call. This CDR3 spans 16 amino acids. Trimming left V 0 bases short and J 4 bases short, with 13 bases between. Germline values: CDR1 SGHDT, CDR2 YYEEEE. The CDR3 region has the DNA TGTGCCAGCAGCTTGGCCATCCTATCGCGCACCGGGGAGCTGTTTTTT. Translated: CASSLAILSRTGELFF.